These T cell receptor beta chains were read from a single sample in a study of OX40 agonist ivuxolimab in advanced cancers. Method: immunoSEQ multiplex PCR; TCRdb's copy keeps in-frame clones and lacks some. Found here are roughly 70,000 clones, approximately 90% of them singletons; the top ten hold roughly 2.1%. The material was CD4+ or CD8+ T cells sorted from blood, obtained in a trial of the OX40 agonist ivuxolimab. The origin of the receptors is an adult with an advanced solid tumor such as melanoma, head and neck, liver or kidney cancer. The CDR3 runs from the conserved cysteine through the conserved F or W. Fields, in order: V gene, D gene, clone size, J gene, CDR3 protein, CDR3 DNA. D genes are given only for firm matches. A row's size may be missing; if present it is once, few, many or a size class.

v_gene: TRBV18
d_gene: -
abundance: -
j_gene: TRBJ2-3
CDR3aa: CASSSTLQPTDTQYF
CDR3nt: TGTGCCAGCTCATCCACATTGCAGCCCACAGATACGCAGTATTTT

v_gene: TRBV29-1
d_gene: -
abundance: -
j_gene: TRBJ2-1
CDR3aa: CSAGKEPEQFF
CDR3nt: TGCAGCGCTGGAAAGGAACCTGAGCAGTTCTTC

v_gene: TRBV19
d_gene: -
abundance: -
j_gene: TRBJ1-4
CDR3aa: CASSRRETNEKLFF
CDR3nt: TGTGCCAGTAGCAGAAGAGAAACTAATGAAAAACTGTTTTTT

v_gene: TRBV30
d_gene: -
abundance: -
j_gene: TRBJ1-5
CDR3aa: CAWSVRRELNQPQHF
CDR3nt: TGTGCCTGGAGTGTTCGTAGGGAGCTGAATCAGCCCCAGCATTTT

v_gene: TRBV10-3
d_gene: -
abundance: -
j_gene: TRBJ2-1
CDR3aa: CAISDSRGGGQFF
CDR3nt: TGTGCCATCAGTGATTCCAGAGGGGGGGGGCAGTTCTTC

v_gene: TRBV29-1
d_gene: TRBD2
abundance: -
j_gene: TRBJ2-1
CDR3aa: CSVDGSGSSYNEQFF
CDR3nt: TGCAGCGTGGACGGTAGCGGGAGCTCCTACAATGAGCAGTTCTTC

v_gene: TRBV6-4
d_gene: -
abundance: -
j_gene: TRBJ1-1
CDR3aa: CASSEIRRNTEAFF
CDR3nt: TGTGCCAGCAGTGAAATCCGAAGGAACACTGAAGCTTTCTTT

v_gene: TRBV27
d_gene: -
abundance: few
j_gene: TRBJ2-1
CDR3aa: CASMEVLSIYNEQFF
CDR3nt: TGTGCCAGCATGGAAGTTCTCTCTATCTACAATGAGCAGTTCTTC

v_gene: TRBV6-4
d_gene: TRBD1
abundance: -
j_gene: TRBJ1-5
CDR3aa: CASSDGTGDGQPQHF
CDR3nt: TGTGCCAGCAGTGACGGGACAGGGGACGGTCAGCCCCAGCATTTT

v_gene: TRBV7-2
d_gene: -
abundance: -
j_gene: TRBJ1-1
CDR3aa: CASSLDPGTEAFF
CDR3nt: TGTGCCAGCAGCTTGGATCCCGGGACGGAAGCTTTCTTT

v_gene: TRBV6-5
d_gene: -
abundance: -
j_gene: TRBJ2-2
CDR3aa: CASSPGGFLFF
CDR3nt: TGTGCCAGCAGTCCCGGTGGATTCCTGTTTTTT

v_gene: TRBV10-2
d_gene: TRBD2
abundance: -
j_gene: TRBJ2-5
CDR3aa: CASSLGLAGGQETQYF
CDR3nt: TGCGCCAGCAGCCTCGGACTAGCGGGGGGGCAAGAGACCCAGTACTTC

v_gene: TRBV7-9
d_gene: -
abundance: -
j_gene: TRBJ2-5
CDR3aa: CASEDRPSLLQETQYF
CDR3nt: TGTGCCAGCGAGGACAGACCTTCTCTGCTTCAAGAGACCCAGTACTTC

v_gene: TRBV7-3
d_gene: TRBD2
abundance: -
j_gene: TRBJ2-1
CDR3aa: CASSLRRTSGLENEQFF
CDR3nt: TGTGCCAGCAGCCTAAGAAGGACTAGCGGGCTTGAGAATGAGCAGTTCTTC

v_gene: TRBV18
d_gene: -
abundance: -
j_gene: TRBJ2-7
CDR3aa: CASSPTETYEQYF
CDR3nt: TGTGCCAGCTCACCAACCGAAACCTACGAGCAGTACTTC

v_gene: TRBV5-4
d_gene: -
abundance: -
j_gene: TRBJ2-3
CDR3aa: CASSLDRTSTDTQYF
CDR3nt: TGTGCCAGCAGCTTGGATAGAACTAGCACAGATACGCAGTATTTT

v_gene: TRBV5-1
d_gene: -
abundance: -
j_gene: TRBJ2-3
CDR3aa: CASSLDGASTDTQYF
CDR3nt: TGCGCCAGCAGCTTGGACGGGGCCAGCACAGATACGCAGTATTTT

v_gene: TRBV18
d_gene: -
abundance: -
j_gene: TRBJ1-3
CDR3aa: CASSSGLTGNTIYF
CDR3nt: TGTGCCAGCTCGTCAGGGCTAACTGGAAACACCATATATTTT

v_gene: TRBV10-3
d_gene: -
abundance: -
j_gene: TRBJ2-1
CDR3aa: CAISEYNEQFF
CDR3nt: TGTGCCATCAGTGAGTATAATGAGCAGTTCTTC

v_gene: TRBV4-2
d_gene: TRBD2
abundance: -
j_gene: TRBJ2-5
CDR3aa: CASSLGTSGGAQETQYF
CDR3nt: TGTGCCAGCAGCCTCGGGACTAGCGGGGGGGCCCAAGAGACCCAGTACTTC

v_gene: TRBV6-5
d_gene: -
abundance: -
j_gene: TRBJ2-5
CDR3aa: CASSRDRETQYF
CDR3nt: TGTGCCAGCAGTCGGGACCGCGAGACCCAGTACTTC

v_gene: TRBV2
d_gene: -
abundance: -
j_gene: TRBJ2-1
CDR3aa: CASNGGHNEQFF
CDR3nt: TGTGCCAGCAATGGGGGGCACAATGAGCAGTTCTTC

v_gene: TRBV9
d_gene: -
abundance: -
j_gene: TRBJ1-3
CDR3aa: CASSLGGNTIYF
CDR3nt: TGTGCCAGCAGCCTAGGTGGAAACACCATATATTTT

v_gene: TRBV30
d_gene: TRBD1
abundance: -
j_gene: TRBJ2-7
CDR3aa: CAWRDRRYEQYF
CDR3nt: TGTGCCTGGAGGGACAGGCGCTACGAGCAGTACTTC